The entry that follows covers one TCR beta chain sequence. This sample was included in a study of blood T cell repertoires in COVID-19. Germline V gene lookup returns CDR1 MNHEY and CDR2 SMNVEV (reference sequence). This CDR3 comprises 14 residues. The V end was cut by 3 bases, the J end by 8 bases, with 16 bases between. Data came from immunoSEQ multiplex PCR; TCRdb stores just in-frame clones and leaves some out. The table shows about 64,000 clones, with around 80% occurring only once. This receptor was taken from a human donor in a cohort sampled during active COVID-19. The chain uses TRBV27 and TRBJ1-2, with D maybe TRBD1 (6 bases). The sample was peripheral blood. The CDR3 reads CASSFGGQPGGYTF. The CDR3 region has the DNA TGTGCCAGCAGTTTCGGTGGACAGCCAGGGGGCTACACCTTC.